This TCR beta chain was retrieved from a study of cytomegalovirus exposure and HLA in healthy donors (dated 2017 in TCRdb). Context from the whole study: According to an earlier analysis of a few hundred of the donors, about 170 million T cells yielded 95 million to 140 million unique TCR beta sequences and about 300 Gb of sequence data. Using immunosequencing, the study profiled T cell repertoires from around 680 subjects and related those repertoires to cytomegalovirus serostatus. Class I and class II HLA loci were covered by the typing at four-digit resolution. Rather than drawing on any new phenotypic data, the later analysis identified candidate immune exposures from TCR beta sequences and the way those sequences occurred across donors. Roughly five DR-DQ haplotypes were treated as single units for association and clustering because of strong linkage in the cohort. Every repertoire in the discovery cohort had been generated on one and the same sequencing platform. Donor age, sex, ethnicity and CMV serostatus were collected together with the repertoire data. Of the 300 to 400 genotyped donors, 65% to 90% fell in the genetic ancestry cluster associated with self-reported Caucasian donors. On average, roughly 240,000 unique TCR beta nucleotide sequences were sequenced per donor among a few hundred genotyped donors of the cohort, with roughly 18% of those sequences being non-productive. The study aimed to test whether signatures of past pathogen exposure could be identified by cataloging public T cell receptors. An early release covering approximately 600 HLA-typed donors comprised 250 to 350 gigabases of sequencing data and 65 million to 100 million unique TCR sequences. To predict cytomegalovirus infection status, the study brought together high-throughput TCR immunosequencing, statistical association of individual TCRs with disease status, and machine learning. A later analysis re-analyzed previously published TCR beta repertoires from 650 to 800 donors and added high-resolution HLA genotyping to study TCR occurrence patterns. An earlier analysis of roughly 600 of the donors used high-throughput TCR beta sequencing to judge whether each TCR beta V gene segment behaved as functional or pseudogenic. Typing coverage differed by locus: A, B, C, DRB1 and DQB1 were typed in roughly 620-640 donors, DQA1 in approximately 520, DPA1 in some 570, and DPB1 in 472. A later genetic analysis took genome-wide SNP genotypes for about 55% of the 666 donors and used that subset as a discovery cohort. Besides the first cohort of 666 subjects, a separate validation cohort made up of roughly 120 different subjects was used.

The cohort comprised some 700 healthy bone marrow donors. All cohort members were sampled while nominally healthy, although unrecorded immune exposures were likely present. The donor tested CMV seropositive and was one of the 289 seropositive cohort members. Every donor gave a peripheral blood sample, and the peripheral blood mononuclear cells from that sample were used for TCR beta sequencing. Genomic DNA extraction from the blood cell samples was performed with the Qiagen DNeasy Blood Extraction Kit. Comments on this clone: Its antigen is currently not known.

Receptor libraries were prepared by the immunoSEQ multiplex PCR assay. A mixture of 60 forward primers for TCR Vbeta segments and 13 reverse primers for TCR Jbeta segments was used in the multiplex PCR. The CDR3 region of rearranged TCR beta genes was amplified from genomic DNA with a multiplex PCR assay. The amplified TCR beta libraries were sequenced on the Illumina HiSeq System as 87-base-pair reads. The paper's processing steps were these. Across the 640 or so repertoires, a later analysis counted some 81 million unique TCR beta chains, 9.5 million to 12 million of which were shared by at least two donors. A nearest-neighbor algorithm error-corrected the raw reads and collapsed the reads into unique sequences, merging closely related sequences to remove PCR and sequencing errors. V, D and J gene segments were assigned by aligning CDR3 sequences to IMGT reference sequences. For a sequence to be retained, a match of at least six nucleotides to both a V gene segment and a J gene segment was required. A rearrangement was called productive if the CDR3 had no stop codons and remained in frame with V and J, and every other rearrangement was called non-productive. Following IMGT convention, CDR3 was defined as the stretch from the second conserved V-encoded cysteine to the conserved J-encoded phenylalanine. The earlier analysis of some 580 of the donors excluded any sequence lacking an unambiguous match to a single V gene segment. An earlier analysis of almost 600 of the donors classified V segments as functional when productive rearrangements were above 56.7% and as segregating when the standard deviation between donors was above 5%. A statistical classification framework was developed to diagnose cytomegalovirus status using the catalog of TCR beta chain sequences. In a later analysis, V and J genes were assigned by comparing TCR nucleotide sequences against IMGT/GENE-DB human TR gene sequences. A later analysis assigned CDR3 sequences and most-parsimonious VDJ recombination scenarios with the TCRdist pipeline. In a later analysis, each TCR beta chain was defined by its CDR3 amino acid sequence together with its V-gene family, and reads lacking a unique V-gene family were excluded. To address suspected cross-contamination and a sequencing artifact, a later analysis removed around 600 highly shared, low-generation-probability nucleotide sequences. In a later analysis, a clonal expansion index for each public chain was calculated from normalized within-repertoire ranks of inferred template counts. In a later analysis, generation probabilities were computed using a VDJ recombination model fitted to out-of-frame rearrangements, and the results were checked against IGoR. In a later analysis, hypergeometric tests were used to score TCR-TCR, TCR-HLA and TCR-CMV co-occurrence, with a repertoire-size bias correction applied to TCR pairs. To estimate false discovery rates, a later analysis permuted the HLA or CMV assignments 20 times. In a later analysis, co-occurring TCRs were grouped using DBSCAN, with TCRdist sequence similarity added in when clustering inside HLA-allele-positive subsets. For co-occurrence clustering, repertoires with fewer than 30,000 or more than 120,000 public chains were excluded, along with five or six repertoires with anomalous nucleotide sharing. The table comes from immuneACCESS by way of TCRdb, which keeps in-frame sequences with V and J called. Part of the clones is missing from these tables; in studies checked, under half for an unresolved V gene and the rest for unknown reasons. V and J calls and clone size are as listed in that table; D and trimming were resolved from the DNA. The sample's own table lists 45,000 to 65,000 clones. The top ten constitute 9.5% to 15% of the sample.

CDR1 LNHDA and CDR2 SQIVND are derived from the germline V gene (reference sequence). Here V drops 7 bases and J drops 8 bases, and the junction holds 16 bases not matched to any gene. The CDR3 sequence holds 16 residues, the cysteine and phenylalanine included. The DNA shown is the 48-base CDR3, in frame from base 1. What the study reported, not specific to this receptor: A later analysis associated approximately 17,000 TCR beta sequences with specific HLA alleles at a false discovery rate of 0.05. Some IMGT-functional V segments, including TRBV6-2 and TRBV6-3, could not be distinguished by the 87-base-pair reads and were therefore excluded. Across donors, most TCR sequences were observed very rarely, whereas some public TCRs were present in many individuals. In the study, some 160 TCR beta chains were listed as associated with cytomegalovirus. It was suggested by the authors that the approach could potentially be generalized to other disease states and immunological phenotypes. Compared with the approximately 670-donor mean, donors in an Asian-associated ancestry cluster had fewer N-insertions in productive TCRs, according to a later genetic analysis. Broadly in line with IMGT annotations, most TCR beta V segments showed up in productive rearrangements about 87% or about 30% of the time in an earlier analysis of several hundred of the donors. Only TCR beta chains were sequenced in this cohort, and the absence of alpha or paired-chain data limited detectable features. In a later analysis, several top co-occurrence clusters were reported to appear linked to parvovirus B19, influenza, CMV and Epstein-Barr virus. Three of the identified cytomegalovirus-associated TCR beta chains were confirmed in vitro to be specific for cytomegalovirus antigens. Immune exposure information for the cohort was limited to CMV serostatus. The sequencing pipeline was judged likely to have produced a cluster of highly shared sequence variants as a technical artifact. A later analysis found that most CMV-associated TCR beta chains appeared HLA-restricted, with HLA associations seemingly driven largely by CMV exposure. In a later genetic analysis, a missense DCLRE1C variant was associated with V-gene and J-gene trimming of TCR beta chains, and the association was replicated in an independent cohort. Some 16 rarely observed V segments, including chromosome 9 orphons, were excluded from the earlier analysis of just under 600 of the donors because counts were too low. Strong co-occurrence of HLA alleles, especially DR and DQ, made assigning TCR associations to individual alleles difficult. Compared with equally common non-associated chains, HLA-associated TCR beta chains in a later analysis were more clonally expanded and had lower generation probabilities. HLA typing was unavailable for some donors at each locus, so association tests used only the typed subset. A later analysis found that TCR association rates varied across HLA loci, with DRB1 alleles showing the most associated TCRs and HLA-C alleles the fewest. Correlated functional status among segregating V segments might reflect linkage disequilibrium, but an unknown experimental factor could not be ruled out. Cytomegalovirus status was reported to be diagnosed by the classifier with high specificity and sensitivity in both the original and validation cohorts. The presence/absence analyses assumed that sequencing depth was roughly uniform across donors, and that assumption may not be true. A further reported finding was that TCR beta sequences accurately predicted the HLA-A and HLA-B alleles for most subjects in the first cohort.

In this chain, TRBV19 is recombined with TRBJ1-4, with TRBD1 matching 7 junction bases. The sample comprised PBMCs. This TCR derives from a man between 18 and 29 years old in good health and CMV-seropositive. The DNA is TGTGCCAGTACCGAGACAGGGTACCAAGTTTACGAAAAACTGTTTTTT. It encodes CASTETGYQVYEKLFF.